This T cell receptor (beta chain) was captured in a study of regulatory T cells in long-lasting Graves disease. This clonotype was counted at least ten times. Arm-PCR with iRepertoire HTBI primers amplified the CDR3 regions for these TCR beta libraries. TCRdb reprocessed the multiplex PCR reads via MiXCR and lists one record per CDR3 protein. Of a few hundred thousand distinct CDR3 sequences listed, around 20% are singletons. As for time point: newly diagnosed GD, antithyroid drugs for less than 3 months. RNA from PBMCs was the source of the TCR library. Germline V lookup: CDR1 SGHTA, CDR2 FQGNSA. The CDR3 length is 15 residues. V lost 4 bases, J lost 1 base, and 11 bases lay in between.

The V gene is TRBV7-2, the J gene TRBJ1-5; D may be TRBD1 (5 bases). The sequences come from peripheral blood mononuclear cells (PBMCs), collected at new diagnosis, from a patient treated with antithyroid drugs. This clonotype originated in a female donor with Graves disease. The CDR3 loop is CASSSRAASNQPQHF. In DNA, the CDR3 is TGTGCCAGCAGCTCCAGGGCTGCGAGCAATCAGCCCCAGCATTTT.